The present T cell receptor beta chain was sequenced within a study of post-analysis software for immune sequencing data. About the research overall: Relapsing-remitting, secondary progressive and progressive-relapsing multiple sclerosis were all included among the disease courses. Overall study findings and caveats: TRBV5-6, TRBV5-1 and TRBV20-1 were among 4 or 5 TRBV segments more frequent in patients than controls.

Trimming cost V 3 bases and J 9 bases; bases outside gene matches: 7. The V gene's germline CDR1 is DFQATT and CDR2 SNEGSKA (reference sequence). The CDR3 totals 14 residues. This clonotype was seen repeatedly, ten times or more. The antigen is undetermined. The TCR beta cDNA libraries carried unique molecular identifiers. The yield from roughly 1 to 10 million T cells was roughly 500,000 cDNA molecules in total. One entry per CDR3 protein results from TCRdb running MiXCR on the PCR reads. The sample has around 200,000 distinct CDR3 sequences; 29% are singletons. The chain couples TRBV20-1 to TRBJ2-1; 11 bases match TRBD2. Material: blood. This receptor was identified in a girl younger than 18 with multiple sclerosis. CDR3: CSARITSGGGEQFF. Written as DNA, the CDR3 is TGCAGTGCTAGGATCACTAGCGGGGGAGGTGAGCAGTTCTTC.